A single sample is the source of the 31 T cell receptor beta chains below, sequenced in a study of beta chain features in type 1 diabetes. TCRB transcripts that were expressed got sequenced, as all of the isolated RNA had been reverse transcribed. Sequenced by immunoSEQ multiplex PCR; TCRdb stores in-frame clones only, minus some. The sample lists more than 150,000 clones; around 13% were seen once. Sequenced material: central memory CD4+ T cells from blood. The source of these receptors is a woman aged 18-35 years in good health.

The V call is TRBV14, the J call TRBJ2-3; 9 bases are shared with TRBD2. Germline V gene data show CDR1 as SGHDN and CDR2 as FVKESK. The CDR3 is 15 residues long. V was pared by 1 base and J by 6 bases, with 5 bases of the junction left unmatched. CDR3 nucleotides: TGTGCCAGCAGCCAAGTAGCGGGAGAGGTGGATACGCAGTATTTT. Residues: CASSQVAGEVDTQYF.

The genes are TRBV7-3 and TRBJ2-5; the D gene is possibly TRBD2 (5 bases). This CDR3 has 13 residues. The V end lost 6 bases, the J end lost 5 bases, and 13 bases lay between the germline ends. Looked up from germline, CDR1 is SGHTA and CDR2 is FQGTGA. DNA of the CDR3: TGTGCCAGCAGTGGGGATGGGAGCGAGACCCAGTACTTC. As protein: CASSGDGSETQYF.

This chain links TRBV10-3 with TRBJ1-3; D possibly corresponds to TRBD1 (5 bases). This CDR3 has 16 amino acids. Germline CDR1 is ENHRY and CDR2 is SYGVKD. The ends were cut back, 6 bases at V and 0 bases at J, with 15 bases in the middle. DNA for the CDR3: TGTGCCATCAGCGACCTGGGGGGTCTCTCTGGAAACACCATATATTTT. Its translation is CAISDLGGLSGNTIYF.

A few counts support this clone. The V call is TRBV19, the J call TRBJ2-1; a possible D gene is TRBD1 (8 bases). This CDR3 contains 16 residues. Trimming took off 4 bases at V and 7 bases at J, with 20 bases between the two ends. Germline V gene data show CDR1 as LNHDA and CDR2 as SQIVND (reference sequence). CDR3 DNA sequence: TGTGCCAGTAGTAGAGGGACAGGACTAGGGGGGAATGAGCAGTTCTTC. Protein product: CASSRGTGLGGNEQFF. The full variable domain, with the rest looked up from reference TRBV19 and TRBJ2-1, is DGGITQSPKYLFRKEGQNVTLSCEQNLNHDAMYWYRQDPGQGLRLIYYSQIVNDFQKGDIAEGYSVSREKKESFPLTVTSAQKNPTAFYLCASSRGTGLGGNEQFFGPGTRLTVL.

The chain carries TRBV30 and TRBJ2-2; 12 bases are a match to TRBD2. The V gene end was trimmed by 8 bases and the J gene end by 6 bases; junction bases not matched to a gene: 10. The germline V gene encodes CDR1 GTSNPN and CDR2 SVGIG (reference sequence). CDR3 length: 15 residues. In nucleotides, the CDR3 is TGTGCCCGATCCGGACGACTAGCGGGAGCCGGGGAGCTGTTTTTT. Translating it yields CARSGRLAGAGELFF.

This clone was detected a few times. The V gene is TRBV19, the J gene TRBJ2-1, with D tentatively TRBD2 (5 bases). From germline, CDR1 is LNHDA and CDR2 SQIVND (reference sequence). V lost 3 bases and J lost 5, with 11 bases in between. The CDR3 length is 14 residues. In DNA form, the CDR3 reads TGTGCCAGTAGTATCCGGGGATTGGACAATGAGCAGTTCTTC. Amino acids: CASSIRGLDNEQFF.

This clone has more than one count but fewer than ten. This sequence joins TRBV4-2 and TRBJ2-2; 12 bases map to TRBD2. The trim removed 6 bases at V and 7 bases at J, leaving 9 bases unmatched. The CDR3 length is 16 residues. The V gene's germline CDR1 is LGHNA and CDR2 YNFKEQ. The CDR3 DNA follows: TGTGCCAGCAGTCAAACTAGCGGGAGGCCTGACGGGGAGCTGTTTTTT. Protein product: CASSQTSGRPDGELFF.

This chain uses TRBV28 with TRBJ1-2; the D gene is possibly TRBD1 (6 bases). V dropped 3 bases and J dropped 0 bases, with 14 bases sitting between them. The CDR3 runs 16 residues. The germline gives CDR1 MDHEN, CDR2 SYDVKM. This chain's CDR3 is CASSLDRGFTNYGYTF. The CDR3 DNA reads TGTGCCAGCAGTTTGGATAGGGGGTTTACTAACTATGGCTACACCTTC.

The V call is TRBV5-6, the J call TRBJ1-1; D uncertain. Germline assignment: CDR1 SGHDT and CDR2 YYEEEE. The CDR3 spans 11 residues. The V end was cut by 2 bases, the J end by 5 bases, with 4 bases between. CDR3 loop: CASSFNTEAFF. The CDR3 nucleotides read TGTGCCAGCAGCTTCAATACTGAAGCTTTCTTT.

This clone was detected a few times. The chain couples TRBV10-3 to TRBJ1-5, with 10 bases fitting TRBD1. The junction had 15 bases not matched to a gene; V was cut back by 11 bases and J by 2 bases. Per the germline V gene, CDR1 is ENHRY and CDR2 is SYGVKD. This CDR3 has 17 amino acids. In DNA form, the CDR3 reads TGTGCCTTCCCCCCTGGGGGACAGGGGTCCGGCAATCAGCCCCAGCATTTT. It yields the protein CAFPPGGQGSGNQPQHF.

The chain uses TRBV2 and TRBJ2-2, with a possible D match to TRBD1 (6 bases). The V gene's germline CDR1 is SNHLY and CDR2 FYNNEI. Trimming removed 2 bases from V and 6 bases from J, with 10 bases in between. The CDR3 is 14 residues long. The chain's CDR3 is CASSELQGSGELFF. The CDR3 DNA follows: TGTGCCAGCAGTGAACTCCAGGGGTCCGGGGAGCTGTTTTTT.

This CDR3 is CASRQGGNEQYF. CDR3 nucleotide sequence: TGTGCCAGCAGACAGGGGGGCAACGAGCAGTACTTC. This chain uses TRBV11-2 with TRBJ2-7; 8 nucleotides line up with TRBD1. Germline CDR1 is SGHAT and CDR2 is FQNNGV. The J segment lost 5 bases and the V segment lost 6 bases, leaving 3 bases of the junction unmatched. The CDR3 has 12 residues.

There are a few counts of this clone. The chain carries TRBV11-2 and TRBJ2-1; maybe TRBD1 (5 bases). The CDR3 length is 14 residues. Germline CDR1 SGHAT, CDR2 FQNNGV. The V gene lost 2 bases and the J gene lost 10 bases, with 15 bases spanning the gap. The CDR3 region has the DNA TGTGCCAGCAGCTTACGAGAAGACAGTCCCGAGCAGTTCTTC. As protein: CASSLREDSPEQFF. The full variable domain, in which reference TRBV11-2 and TRBJ2-1 provide the parts outside the CDR3, is EAGVAQSPRYKIIEKRQSVAFWCNPISGHATLYWYQQILGQGPKLLIQFQNNGVVDDSQLPKDRFSAERLKGVDSTLKIQPAKLEDSAVYLCASSLREDSPEQFFGPGTRLTVL.

The V call is TRBV6-5, the J call TRBJ1-5, with unresolved D. V shed 2 bases and J shed 6 bases, with 11 bases lying between them. Per germline, CDR1 MNHEY and CDR2 SVGAGI. This CDR3 has 14 amino acids. The CDR3 coding sequence is TGTGCCAGCAGTTACACTCAGACGGGTCAGCCCCAGCATTTT. Encoded protein: CASSYTQTGQPQHF.

The genes are TRBV6-5 and TRBJ1-4; D is possibly TRBD1 (6 bases). This CDR3 region has 14 residues. In germline, CDR1 is MNHEY, CDR2 SVGAGI. V lost 10 bases, J lost 5 bases, and 17 bases lay in between. As DNA, the CDR3 is TGTGCCACCGAAACGGGACACGGAAATGAAAAACTGTTTTTT. Translating it yields CATETGHGNEKLFF.

The chain links TRBV27 to TRBJ1-4; 7 bases are shared with TRBD1. This CDR3 is built from 15 residues. Germline loops: CDR1 MNHEY, CDR2 SMNVEV (reference sequence). V lost 8 bases, J lost 8 bases, and 14 bases stayed unmatched. CDR3 bases: TGTGCCAGCGCGCGGTGGGGGACAGTTAACGAAAAACTGTTTTTT. Encoded protein: CASARWGTVNEKLFF.

The chain combines TRBV23-1 with TRBJ1-4; D might be TRBD1 (6 bases). TRBV23-1 carries the ORF label, with uncertain function. Trimming took 3 bases from V and 5 from J, leaving 10 bases between them. The CDR3 runs to 14 residues. The CDR3 spells CASSHRRGNEKLFF. CDR3 nucleotides: TGCGCCAGCAGTCACCGCAGGGGAAATGAAAAACTGTTTTTT.

This clone appeared a few times. This chain uses TRBV5-1 with TRBJ1-1; the D gene is possibly TRBD1 (5 bases). Germline CDR1 SGHRS, CDR2 YFSETQ. V gave up 4 bases and J gave up 2 bases, with 9 bases separating them. There are 13 residues in the CDR3. DNA for the CDR3: TGCGCCAGCAGCCAGGGTCTAAACACTGAAGCTTTCTTT. Amino acid sequence: CASSQGLNTEAFF.

This clone was seen only a few times. The V call is TRBV27, the J call TRBJ1-1; D remains ambiguous. The CDR3 is 15 amino acids. V lost 5 bases and J lost 0, with 13 bases in between. Germline-derived CDR1 and CDR2 are MNHEY and SMNVEV (reference sequence). CDR3 DNA: TGTGCCAGCAGTACACCGGCGGGTATGAACACTGAAGCTTTCTTT. Amino acid sequence: CASSTPAGMNTEAFF.

This clone has more than one count but fewer than ten. This sequence joins TRBV7-2 and TRBJ1-1; weak D call: TRBD1 (5 bases). CDR1 and CDR2 (germline): SGHTA, FQGNSA. V was trimmed by 1 base and J by 6 bases, leaving 15 bases between them. The CDR3 length is 15 residues. The CDR3 protein is CASSLVAGKEAEAFF. The CDR3 DNA sequence: TGTGCCAGCAGCTTAGTGGCAGGGAAGGAAGCTGAAGCTTTCTTT.

The genes are TRBV28 and TRBJ2-6; D might be TRBD1 (6 bases). Germline-derived CDR1 and CDR2 are MDHEN and SYDVKM. This CDR3 comprises 17 residues. Trimming shortened V by 3 bases and J by 2 bases, and 14 bases separated the two germline ends. The CDR3 loop reads CASSFGLGGTGANVLTF. The CDR3 coding sequence is TGTGCCAGCAGTTTCGGATTAGGGGGTACTGGGGCCAACGTCCTGACTTTC.

This clone was found a few times. This chain links TRBV9 with TRBJ2-4; 8 nucleotides agree with TRBD2. J lost 1 base, V lost 4 bases, and 19 bases had no gene match. The CDR3 is 20 residues long. The germline V gene has CDR1 SGDLS and CDR2 YYNGEE. CDR3: CASSPPVAGPSSWAKNIQYF. In DNA form, the CDR3 reads TGTGCCAGCAGCCCCCCCGTAGCGGGACCTAGTTCGTGGGCCAAAAACATTCAGTACTTC.

This clone showed up just a few times. The chain couples TRBV5-1 to TRBJ2-1; 9 bases fit TRBD2. The V segment lost 0 bases and the J segment 7 bases; nucleotides outside the gene matches: 5. The CDR3 consists of 15 residues. CDR1 and CDR2 from the germline V gene are SGHRS and YFSETQ. CDR3: CASSLARTSANEQFF. CDR3 DNA: TGCGCCAGCAGCTTGGCCCGGACTAGCGCTAATGAGCAGTTCTTC. The variable domain in full, with the rest retrieved from reference TRBV5-1 and TRBJ2-1, is KAGVTQTPRYLIKTRGQQVTLSCSPISGHRSVSWYQQTPGQGLQFLFEYFSETQRNKGNFPGRFSGRQFSNSRSEMNVSTLELGDSALYLCASSLARTSANEQFFGPGTRLTVL.

The chain uses TRBV12-5 and TRBJ1-1; TRBD1 is a possible D gene (5 bases). V gave up 8 bases and J gave up 4 bases, with 14 bases separating them. This CDR3 has 13 amino acids. The germline gives CDR1 LGHNT, CDR2 FRNRAP. As DNA, the CDR3 is TGTGCTAGTACCGGGCAGGGAGGCACTGAAGCTTTCTTT. Amino acid sequence: CASTGQGGTEAFF.

The chain employs TRBV27 and TRBJ2-2, with 11 bases fitting TRBD2. The CDR3 totals 17 residues. The germline gives CDR1 MNHEY, CDR2 SMNVEV (reference sequence). The V segment lost 5 bases and the J segment 5 bases; nucleotides outside the gene matches: 10. DNA for the CDR3: TGTGCCAGCAGTCTATTTAGCGGGAGGGCCTATACCGGGGAGCTGTTTTTT. Translation gives CASSLFSGRAYTGELFF.

The sample holds a few counts of this clone. This chain connects TRBV6-6 to TRBJ2-3; TRBD1 aligns across 7 bases. This CDR3 has 16 amino acids. The junction had 13 bases not matched to a gene; V was cut back by 8 bases and J by 2 bases. Germline CDR1 reads MNHNY; CDR2 reads SVGAGI (reference sequence). This CDR3 is CASGTGALAHTDTQYF. For the CDR3, the DNA is TGTGCCAGCGGTACAGGGGCGTTAGCTCACACAGATACGCAGTATTTT.

The V gene is TRBV5-8, the J gene TRBJ1-4, with a tentative D call TRBD1 (5 bases). Germline V lookup: CDR1 SGHTS, CDR2 YDEGEE. Trimming stripped 1 base from V and 0 bases from J, with 10 bases between. The CDR3 sequence is 16 residues long. Here the CDR3 reads CASSLYQGTTNEKLFF. The CDR3 DNA reads TGTGCCAGCAGCTTGTACCAGGGAACAACTAATGAAAAACTGTTTTTT.

This clone showed up just a few times. The chain joins TRBV29-1 to TRBJ2-1; 10 positions match TRBD1. Germline loops: CDR1 SQVTM, CDR2 ANQGSEA. The CDR3 length is 13 residues. With V trimmed by 4 bases and J by 6 bases, 3 bases remained unmatched. The CDR3, as DNA: TGCAGCGTTGGACAGGGGGCAGGCAATGAGCAGTTCTTC. This sequence encodes CSVGQGAGNEQFF.

V usage is TRBV27 and J usage is TRBJ2-7, with D tentatively TRBD2 (6 bases). Germline V CDR1 and CDR2: MNHEY, SMNVEV (reference sequence). The V end lost 1 base, the J end lost 6 bases, and 16 bases lay between the germline ends. There are 15 residues in the CDR3. CDR3 in amino acids: CASSLWAGKDPEQYF. The CDR3 DNA is TGTGCCAGCAGTTTATGGGCGGGGAAAGATCCCGAGCAGTACTTC.

The chain combines TRBV18 with TRBJ1-2, with TRBD1 matching 8 bases. Germline assignment: CDR1 KGHSH and CDR2 LQKENI. V shed 3 bases, J shed 7 bases, and the junction held 10 bases outside the gene matches. CDR3 length equals 15 residues. This CDR3 reads CASSPSAGGVRGYTF. The CDR3 DNA is TGTGCCAGCTCACCCAGCGCAGGGGGCGTGCGTGGCTACACCTTC. Based on the CDR3 plus reference TRBV18 and TRBJ1-2, the full variable domain is NAGVMQNPRHLVRRRGQEARLRCSPMKGHSHVYWYRQLPEEGLKFMVYLQKENIIDESGMPKERFSAEFPKEGPSILRIQQVVRGDSAAYFCASSPSAGGVRGYTFGSGTRLTVV.

The V gene is TRBV28, the J gene TRBJ2-1; D is uncertain. This CDR3 comprises 15 residues. Germline V lookup: CDR1 MDHEN, CDR2 SYDVKM. The V end lost 5 bases, the J end lost 4 bases, and 15 bases lay between the germline ends. The CDR3 region is CASSLRQVTYNEQFF. The CDR3 region has the DNA TGTGCCAGCAGTCTAAGACAAGTTACATACAATGAGCAGTTCTTC.